This T cell receptor (beta chain) was sequenced during a study of shared clonotypes between healthy human individuals. Repertoires were generated with immunoSEQ multiplex PCR, while TCRdb's copy carries only in-frame clones and drops some. The sample includes about 2.1 million clones, about 93% of them seen just once. Looked up from germline, CDR1 is SGHDT and CDR2 is YYEEEE. CDR3 length equals 14 residues. In the naive CD8 group, cells lacked CD45RO and were positively selected for CCR7, so terminally differentiated effector memory CD45RA+ cells were left out. This clonotype was sampled from a man between 18 and 35 years old in good health. Some clones in this sample may be carry-over from other donors' samples. Material: naive CD8+ T cells from PBMCs. The chain employs TRBV5-6 and TRBJ2-5; D is unclear. Matching the DNA end better, TRBJ2-7 makes the J call doubtful. Here the CDR3 DNA reads TGTGCCAGCAGCTTGGGTAGATCTACCTACGAGCAGTACTTC. Protein product: CASSLGRSTYEQYF.